Below, 29 T cell receptor beta chains from the same sample are listed, as sequenced in a study of CD8 T cells in Susac syndrome. RNA, at about 0.45 to 1 ug, was reverse transcribed with random hexamers. TCRdb passed the immunoSEQ multiplex PCR reads through MiXCR, listing each CDR3 protein once. This table has roughly 80,000 distinct CDR3 sequences, over 75% appearing once. The sequenced sample was CD8+ T cells from PBMCs. These receptors were obtained from a human donor with multiple sclerosis.

The chain uses TRBV3-1 and TRBJ2-1, with 8 bases identical to TRBD2. The length of the CDR3 is 16 residues. Germline CDR1 reads LGHDT; CDR2 reads YNNKEL (reference sequence). Trimming removed 2 bases from V and 12 bases from J; junction bases left unmatched: 15. CDR3 DNA sequence: TGTGCCAGCAGCCAAAACCCACTAGCGGTATATAAGGGGCAGTTCTTC. Translated: CASSQNPLAVYKGQFF.

This chain connects TRBV28 to TRBJ2-7; 14 bases are a match to TRBD2. The CDR3 has 17 amino acids. The trim removed 5 bases at V and 3 bases at J, leaving 9 bases unmatched. CDR1 and CDR2 from the germline V gene are MDHEN and SYDVKM. This CDR3 reads CASSTGLAGETFYEQYF. CDR3 in DNA: TGTGCCAGCAGTACGGGACTAGCGGGAGAAACGTTCTACGAGCAGTACTTC.

V usage is TRBV28 and J usage is TRBJ1-5; a weak D match, TRBD1 (5 bases). This CDR3 contains 15 residues. V dropped 5 bases and J dropped 1 base, with 12 bases sitting between them. Germline V gene lookup returns CDR1 MDHEN and CDR2 SYDVKM. The DNA for the CDR3 is TGTGCCAGCAGTCTACGAGGGGTCAGCAATCAGCCCCAGCATTTT. The encoded protein is CASSLRGVSNQPQHF.

This chain's CDR3 is CASSKQVYTDTQYF. The CDR3 nucleotides read TGTGCCAGCAGTAAACAGGTCTACACAGATACGCAGTATTTT. The J gene is TRBJ2-3, the V gene TRBV6-2 or TRBV6-3, with a weak D call TRBD1 (5 bases). V gave up 5 bases and J gave up 2 bases, with 11 bases separating them. This CDR3 spans 14 amino acids. Looked up from germline, CDR1 is MNHEY and CDR2 is SVGEGT.

The chain employs TRBV9 and TRBJ1-3; the D is unclear. The CDR3 is 15 residues long. The V end lost 0 bases, the J end lost 5 bases, and 12 bases lay between the germline ends. Germline CDR1 is SGDLS and CDR2 is YYNGEE. The CDR3 reads CASSVGGSGRNTIYF. The CDR3 DNA follows: TGTGCCAGCAGCGTAGGAGGATCGGGGAGAAACACCATATATTTT.

The chain joins TRBV5-1 to TRBJ1-1; D is uncertain. The CDR3 length is 13 residues. Trimming took off 0 bases at V and 6 bases at J, with 9 bases between the two ends. In germline, CDR1 is SGHRS, CDR2 YFSETQ. In nucleotides, the CDR3 is TGCGCCAGCAGCTTGGTCTCAGCCTCTGAAGCTTTCTTT. It is translated as CASSLVSASEAFF.

The chain recombines TRBV2 with TRBJ2-2; D call uncertain. The CDR3 consists of 15 residues. Germline-derived CDR1 and CDR2 are SNHLY and FYNNEI. Deletions cut 3 bases from V and 1 base from J, with 9 bases between. The DNA for the CDR3 is TGTGCCAGCAGTGAGACGGTACTGAACACCGGGGAGCTGTTTTTT. Protein: CASSETVLNTGELFF.

The chain uses TRBV5-6 and TRBJ2-3; 8 positions agree with TRBD1. V shed 0 bases, J shed 4 bases, and the junction held 4 bases outside the gene matches. The CDR3 length is 15 residues. Germline assignment: CDR1 SGHDT and CDR2 YYEEEE. This chain's CDR3 is CASSLAGQGADTQYF. The CDR3 coding sequence is TGTGCCAGCAGCTTGGCCGGACAGGGAGCAGATACGCAGTATTTT.

This chain links TRBV18 with TRBJ2-7, with D possibly TRBD1 on 5 matching bases. This CDR3 region has 16 residues. Germline CDR1 KGHSH, CDR2 LQKENI. Trimming stripped 5 bases from V and 3 bases from J, with 20 bases between. The CDR3 DNA reads as TGTGCCAGCTCAGCTTCGTCGACAGCTACCTTCTACGAGCAGTACTTC. Translating gives CASSASSTATFYEQYF.

This chain links TRBV2 with TRBJ1-2; 9 bases match TRBD1. The J segment lost 3 bases and the V segment lost 1 base, leaving 0 bases of the junction unmatched. The CDR3 extends over 14 amino acids. In germline, CDR1 is SNHLY, CDR2 FYNNEI. The DNA of the CDR3 is TGTGCCAGCAGTGAAGGGGACAGGGACTATGGCTACACCTTC. This encodes CASSEGDRDYGYTF. Together with reference TRBV2 and TRBJ1-2, the CDR3 gives the full variable domain: EPEVTQTPSHQVTQMGQEVILRCVPISNHLYFYWYRQILGQKVEFLVSFYNNEISEKSEIFDDQFSVERPDGSNFTLKIRSTKLEDSAMYFCASSEGDRDYGYTFGSGTRLTVV.

V is TRBV11-2 and J is TRBJ1-2; a weak D match, TRBD1 (5 bases). The CDR3 runs 15 residues. The V end was cut by 5 bases, the J end by 8 bases, with 21 bases between. The germline gives CDR1 SGHAT, CDR2 FQNNGV. The CDR3 here is CASSTGTAARKGYTF. CDR3 in DNA: TGTGCCAGCAGCACCGGGACGGCGGCGAGGAAAGGCTACACCTTC.

The chain carries TRBV12-3 or TRBV12-4 and TRBJ2-2, with TRBD2 matching 7 bases. Losses at the gene ends were 3 bases for V and 3 bases for J; bases not matched to a gene: 10. The CDR3 is 17 amino acids. In DNA form, the CDR3 reads TGTGCCAGCAGTTTGTACCTAGCGGTATCTGACACCGGGGAGCTGTTTTTT. It translates to CASSLYLAVSDTGELFF.

V gene TRBV28 combines with J gene TRBJ2-2; 7 bases map to TRBD2. Germline CDR1 MDHEN, CDR2 SYDVKM. The CDR3 totals 17 residues. After removal of 2 bases from V and 1 base from J, the junction contained 7 bases not matched to a gene. The CDR3 DNA follows: TGTGCCAGCAGTTTAGAGGCGGGAGCGATGAACACCGGGGAGCTGTTTTTT. Residues: CASSLEAGAMNTGELFF.

The gene calls are TRBV6-2 or TRBV6-3 and TRBJ2-1, with TRBD2 matching 7 bases. Germline V CDR1 and CDR2: MNHEY, SVGEGT. J lost 4 bases, V lost 8 bases, and 8 bases had no gene match. The CDR3 contains 14 residues. This chain's CDR3 is CASDKAGEYNEQFF. The DNA of the CDR3 is TGTGCCAGCGATAAGGCGGGAGAGTACAATGAGCAGTTCTTC.

In this sample, this clonotype turned up once. The rearrangement uses TRBV7-3 and TRBJ2-3; 14 positions agree with TRBD2. Germline loops: CDR1 SGHTA, CDR2 FQGTGA. V lost 3 bases to trimming and J lost 5 bases; unmatched junction nucleotides: 1. CDR3 length: 15 residues. The CDR3 is CASSFGTSGRDTQYF. CDR3 bases: TGTGCCAGCAGCTTTGGGACTAGCGGGAGAGATACGCAGTATTTT.

The chain carries TRBV12-3 or TRBV12-4 and TRBJ2-2; D not resolved. The CDR3 is 12 residues long. Trimming removed 6 bases from V and 6 bases from J, with 8 bases in between. This CDR3 is CASSPKAGELFF. CDR3 nucleotides: TGTGCCAGCAGCCCTAAAGCCGGGGAGCTGTTTTTT.

The chain employs TRBV6-5 and TRBJ2-2, with unresolved D. Germline CDR1 MNHEY, CDR2 SVGAGI. The CDR3 is 13 residues long. Deletions cut 0 bases from V and 5 bases from J, with 4 bases between. CDR3 bases: TGTGCCAGCAGTTACTCCGAAACCGGGGAGCTGTTTTTT. This codes for CASSYSETGELFF.

A few counts support this clonotype. The rearrangement joins TRBV3-1 to TRBJ2-7; a weak D match, TRBD1 (5 bases). V was shortened by 2 bases and J by 0 bases, with 14 bases between the two germline ends. This CDR3 is built from 16 residues. Germline values: CDR1 LGHDT, CDR2 YNNKEL (reference sequence). In nucleotides, the CDR3 is TGTGCCAGCAGCCAAACCCGACAGTTAGCCTCCTACGAGCAGTACTTC. Protein sequence: CASSQTRQLASYEQYF.

The CDR3 DNA follows: TGCGCCAGCAGCTTCACAGACACTGAAGCTTTCTTT. Protein product: CASSFTDTEAFF. The chain joins TRBV5-1 to TRBJ1-1; D is ambiguous. CDR3 size: 12 residues. Germline lookup yields CDR1 SGHRS and CDR2 YFSETQ. V was clipped by 2 bases and J by 3 bases, with 5 bases between them.

The chain employs TRBV5-4 and TRBJ2-5; D remains unclear. V lost 2 bases, J lost 4 bases, and 9 bases lay in between. There are 13 residues in the CDR3. Per germline, CDR1 SGHNT and CDR2 YYREEE (reference sequence). The CDR3 sequence: CASSFGQPETQYF. CDR3 nucleotides: TGTGCCAGCAGCTTCGGGCAGCCAGAGACCCAGTACTTC.

The V and J genes are TRBV5-4 and TRBJ2-5, with D possibly TRBD2 on 5 matching bases. The CDR3 spans 13 residues. The germline V gene has CDR1 SGHNT and CDR2 YYREEE (reference sequence). V lost 4 bases to trimming and J lost 2 bases, with 9 bases between them. CDR3 residues: CASSGEMQETQYF. In nucleotides, the CDR3 is TGTGCCAGCAGCGGGGAGATGCAAGAGACCCAGTACTTC.

The rearrangement uses TRBV12-3 or TRBV12-4 and TRBJ2-1; TRBD1 agrees at 8 bases. V shed 6 bases, J shed 4 bases, and the junction held 5 bases outside the gene matches. The CDR3 has 14 amino acids. CDR3 nucleotide sequence: TGTGCCAGCAGCGGACAGGGACCATACAATGAGCAGTTCTTC. Its translation: CASSGQGPYNEQFF.

V and J are TRBV27 and TRBJ2-1, with D possibly being TRBD2 (5 bases). This CDR3 has 13 residues. Trimming left V 3 bases short and J 4 bases short, with 7 bases between. CDR1 and CDR2 (germline): MNHEY, SMNVEV (reference sequence). The CDR3 DNA sequence: TGTGCCAGCAGTTTTACGGGATACAATGAGCAGTTCTTC. Translated, it gives CASSFTGYNEQFF.

The gene calls are TRBV5-6 and TRBJ2-3; 7 bases map to TRBD2. V was pared by 1 base and J by 0 bases, with 2 bases of the junction left unmatched. The germline gives CDR1 SGHDT, CDR2 YYEEEE. This CDR3 region has 15 residues. In DNA, the CDR3 is TGTGCCAGCAGCTTGCCTAGCGGAAGCACAGATACGCAGTATTTT. Protein product: CASSLPSGSTDTQYF.

This CDR3 is CASSSLDSLHEQFF. CDR3 nucleotides: TGTGCCAGCAGTTCCCTTGACAGCCTCCATGAGCAGTTCTTC. The rearrangement uses TRBV27 and TRBJ2-1, with a possible D match to TRBD1 (5 bases). With 4 bases removed from V and 8 bases from J, the gap between germline ends came to 15 bases. Germline CDR1 is MNHEY and CDR2 is SMNVEV (reference sequence). The CDR3 consists of 14 residues.

The chain is built from TRBV7-8 and TRBJ2-1; no clear D gene. This CDR3 region has 16 residues. V was trimmed by 3 bases and J by 5 bases, leaving 17 bases between them. The germline V gene has CDR1 SGHVS and CDR2 FQNEAQ. CDR3 DNA sequence: TGTGCCAGCAGCTTCGACTCAGCTAGTCTTGACAATGAGCAGTTCTTC. Its protein product is CASSFDSASLDNEQFF.

The chain couples TRBV11-2 to TRBJ1-4; D is undetermined. The CDR3 extends over 13 amino acids. V dropped 3 bases and J dropped 7 bases, with 9 bases sitting between them. The germline V gene has CDR1 SGHAT and CDR2 FQNNGV. This chain's CDR3 is CASSFGYFEKLFF. The CDR3 region has the DNA TGTGCCAGCAGCTTCGGGTACTTTGAAAAACTGTTTTTT.

The chain has TRBV13 and TRBJ1-4; no clear D. This CDR3 has 12 amino acids. The germline V gene has CDR1 PRHDT and CDR2 FYEKMQ (reference sequence). V lost 6 bases to trimming and J lost 8 bases, with 10 bases between them. CDR3 sequence reads: CASREAGEKLFF. In nucleotides, the CDR3 is TGTGCCAGCAGAGAGGCCGGGGAAAAACTGTTTTTT.

This clonotype was detected once. The chain employs TRBV7-9 and TRBJ1-2; D unclear. CDR3 size: 14 residues. The germline V gene has CDR1 SEHNR and CDR2 FQNEAQ (reference sequence). Deletions cut 5 bases from V and 1 base from J, with 11 bases between. CDR3 coding DNA: TGTGCCAGCAGCCCCGGACCCGATAACTATGGCTACACCTTC. It translates to CASSPGPDNYGYTF.